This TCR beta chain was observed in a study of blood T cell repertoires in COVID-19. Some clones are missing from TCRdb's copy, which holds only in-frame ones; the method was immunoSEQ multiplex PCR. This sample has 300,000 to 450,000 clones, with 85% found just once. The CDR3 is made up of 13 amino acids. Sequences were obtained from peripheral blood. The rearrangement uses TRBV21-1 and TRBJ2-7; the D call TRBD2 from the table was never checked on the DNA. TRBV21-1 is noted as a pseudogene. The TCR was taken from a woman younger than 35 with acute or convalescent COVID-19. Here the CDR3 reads CASSKGGLYEQYF. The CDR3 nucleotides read TGTGCCAGCAGCAAAGGAGGGCTTTACGAGCAGTACTTC.